This TCR beta chain was retrieved from a study of human T cells and chemical hapten exposure. Study-level information: Donors were sensitized with 2% DPC on the upper inner arm. The patients were mostly female; they had alopecia areata, totalis or universalis.

TCRdb recomputed calls from the RACE reads with MiXCR, one row per CDR3 protein. Here the sample spans about 160,000 distinct CDR3 sequences, roughly 25% being singletons. Germline V gene lookup returns CDR1 MRHNA and CDR2 SNTAGT. V lost 0 bases and J 3 bases, leaving 3 bases between the germline ends. The CDR3 has 13 amino acids. Time point meaning: patch test 3, about 24 weeks after DPC sensitization. Treatment indicated: therapeutic diphenylcyclopropenone sensitization with weekly scalp DPC. Sample: whole blood, taken in connection with sensitization to the hapten diphenylcyclopropenone (DPC). This TCR derives from a woman between 18 and 29 years old with alopecia areata. Some clones in this sample may be carry-over from other donors' samples. This rearrangement joins TRBV6-4 to TRBJ2-1; no reliable D call. For the CDR3, the DNA is TGTGCCAGCAGTGACTCTAACTACAATGAGCAGTTCTTC. This translates into CASSDSNYNEQFF.